This T cell receptor (beta chain) originates from a study of OX40 agonist ivuxolimab in advanced cancers. Across the study: Intravenous ivuxolimab at 0.01 to 10 mg/kg was given to patients every 2 weeks. Of the participants, over 30% had some prior anti-PD-1, anti-PD-L1 or anti-CTLA-4 therapy, which was allowed. Recorded diagnoses for dose-escalation patients were hepatocellular carcinoma, melanoma, renal cell or head and neck cancer. General study findings and limits: More expanded clones were seen, on average, in CD8+ T cells than in CD4+.

About this clone itself: Its matching antigen is unknown.

V lost 5 bases and J lost 4, with 15 bases in between. The CDR3 totals 14 residues. CDR1 is MDHEN, CDR2 SYDVKM, per germline. TCRdb's copy holds only in-frame clones and misses some; the assay was immunoSEQ multiplex PCR. This sample has 55,000 to 75,000 clones; roughly nine tenths occur once, and the top ten carry 3.5% to 4%. The specimen was CD4+ or CD8+ T cells sorted from blood, collected in a trial of the OX40 agonist ivuxolimab. This clonotype was sampled from an adult with an advanced solid tumor such as melanoma, head and neck, liver or kidney cancer. This chain uses TRBV28 with TRBJ2-7; TRBD1 or TRBD2 may be the D gene (5 bases each). In nucleotides, the CDR3 is TGTGCCAGCAGTCTCCCGGGACCCGGGTACGAGCAGTACTTC. Its translation: CASSLPGPGYEQYF.